This TCR beta chain is from a study of monozygotic twins with inflammatory bowel disease. Study conclusions and caveats: No repertoire similarity difference was seen between concordant and discordant twins; power was possibly limited. Against healthy co-twins, IBD patients had lower TCRbeta diversity (measured by inverse Simpson).

Unfractionated whole blood yielded total RNA, and T cells were not sorted. In the case of this clonotype: Antigen specificity is unknown.

Each CDR3 protein gets one entry in TCRdb, which reprocessed the 5' RACE reads and gives no DNA. The sample table includes some 150,000 distinct CDR3 sequences. The CDR3 is made up of 15 amino acids. Germline V CDR1 and CDR2: MNHNS, SASEGT. Sample: blood. The sequence derives from a human donor with ulcerative colitis or Crohn's disease, or a healthy co-twin of an affected twin (not recorded which). J is TRBJ2-3 and V is TRBV6-1. CDR3 in amino acids: CATLRRHPSTDTQYF.